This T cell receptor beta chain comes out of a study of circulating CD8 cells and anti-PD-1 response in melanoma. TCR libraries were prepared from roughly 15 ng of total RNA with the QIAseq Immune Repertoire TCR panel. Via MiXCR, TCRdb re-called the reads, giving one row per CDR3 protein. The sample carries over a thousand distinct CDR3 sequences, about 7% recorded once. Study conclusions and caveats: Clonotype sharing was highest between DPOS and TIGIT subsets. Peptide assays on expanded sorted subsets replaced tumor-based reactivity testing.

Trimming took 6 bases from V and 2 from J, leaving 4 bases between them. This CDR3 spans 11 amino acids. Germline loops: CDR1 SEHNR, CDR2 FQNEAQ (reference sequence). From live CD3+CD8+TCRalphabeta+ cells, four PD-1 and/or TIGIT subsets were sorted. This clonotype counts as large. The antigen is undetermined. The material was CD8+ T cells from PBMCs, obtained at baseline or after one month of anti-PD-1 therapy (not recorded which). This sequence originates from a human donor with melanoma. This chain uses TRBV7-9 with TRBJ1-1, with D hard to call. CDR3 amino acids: CASRLNTEAFF. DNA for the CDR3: TGTGCCAGCAGATTAAACACTGAAGCTTTCTTT.